The subject of this entry is one T cell receptor (beta chain). These data come from a study of T cell responses to AZD1222 COVID-19 vaccine. Clones were sequenced by immunoSEQ multiplex PCR, and TCRdb holds only the in-frame ones, with some missing. The sample shows about 75,000 clones, around 87% of them seen only once. There are 14 residues in the CDR3. Germline CDR1 and CDR2: KGHDR and SFDVKD. Trimming took 4 bases from V and 11 from J; bases not matched to a gene: 11. The V gene is TRBV24-1, the J gene TRBJ2-3; 7 positions agree with TRBD1. This material consisted of peripheral blood, taken 28 days after the second AZD1222 dose. This TCR came from an adult who received the AZD1222 COVID-19 vaccine. The CDR3 reads CATSEPGQPGGQYF. CDR3 DNA sequence: TGTGCCACCAGTGAGCCGGGACAACCAGGGGGGCAGTATTTT.